What follows are 23 T cell receptor beta chains derived from one specimen sequenced in a study of blood T cell repertoires in COVID-19. Profiled with immunoSEQ multiplex PCR; TCRdb holds only in-frame clones, not every one. Among more than 100,000 clones listed, 81% were seen once. Sequenced sample: peripheral blood. Receptors originate from a woman aged 60-75 years with active or convalescent COVID-19.

The chain recombines TRBV18 with TRBJ1-1; D uncertain. V dropped 6 bases and J dropped 2 bases, with 10 bases sitting between them. The CDR3 has 13 residues. CDR1 and CDR2 (germline): KGHSH, LQKENI. The CDR3 DNA reads as TGTGCCAGCTCCCCTCAGGCAAACACTGAAGCTTTCTTT. Translated: CASSPQANTEAFF.

The rearrangement uses TRBV3-1 (or the pseudogene TRBV3-2) and TRBJ1-6; tentative D call: TRBD1 (5 bases). The CDR3 loop spans 14 amino acids. Germline loops: CDR1 LGHDT, CDR2 YNNKEL (reference sequence). The ends were cut back, 5 bases at V and 7 bases at J, with 12 bases in the middle. In nucleotides, the CDR3 is TGTGCCAGCAGCGACCAGGGAATGAATTCACCCCTCCACTTT. Amino acids: CASSDQGMNSPLHF.

The chain joins TRBV15 to TRBJ2-1, with TRBD2 matching over 10 bases. The V gene's germline CDR1 is LNHNV and CDR2 YYDKDF (reference sequence). This CDR3 is 15 amino acids long. Trimming took 6 bases from V and 2 from J; bases not matched to a gene: 4. CDR3 in DNA: TGTGCCACCAGTATCAGCGGGGGGGCCTACAATGAGCAGTTCTTC. The encoded protein is CATSISGGAYNEQFF.

V is TRBV15 and J is TRBJ1-4; unclear D gene. The V and J ends lost 1 base and 8 bases respectively, with 8 bases between them. Germline CDR1 and CDR2: LNHNV and YYDKDF (reference sequence). The CDR3 spans 13 residues. In DNA form, the CDR3 reads TGTGCCACCAGCAGAGTACAGAGCGAAAAACTGTTTTTT. This translates into CATSRVQSEKLFF.

V is TRBV27 and J is TRBJ2-3, with D perhaps TRBD2 (7 bases). Trimming took off 2 bases at V and 2 bases at J, with 17 bases between the two ends. Germline loops: CDR1 MNHEY, CDR2 SMNVEV (reference sequence). The CDR3 loop spans 17 amino acids. CDR3 coding DNA: TGTGCCAGCAGTTTAGGGGGCGCGGGGGTTAACACAGATACGCAGTATTTT. Translated: CASSLGGAGVNTDTQYF.

The genes are TRBV5-1 and TRBJ1-2; D is unresolved. This CDR3 spans 13 amino acids. The germline V gene encodes CDR1 SGHRS and CDR2 YFSETQ. Trimming took off 0 bases at V and 4 bases at J, with 7 bases between the two ends. CDR3 DNA: TGCGCCAGCAGCTTGGAGGTAGCCTATGGCTACACCTTC. This sequence encodes CASSLEVAYGYTF. The complete variable domain, with remaining parts taken from reference TRBV5-1 and TRBJ1-2, reads KAGVTQTPRYLIKTRGQQVTLSCSPISGHRSVSWYQQTPGQGLQFLFEYFSETQRNKGNFPGRFSGRQFSNSRSEMNVSTLELGDSALYLCASSLEVAYGYTFGSGTRLTVV.

This clone was counted between two and nine times. This chain connects TRBV28 to TRBJ2-1; 9 bases are shared with TRBD2. CDR3 length equals 17 residues. Germline V gives CDR1 MDHEN, CDR2 SYDVKM. After removal of 4 bases from V and 6 bases from J, the junction contained 13 bases not matched to a gene. CDR3 nucleotide sequence: TGTGCCAGCAGTTCCTCCGTGGGCGGGGGGGCTTTCAATGAGCAGTTCTTC. Amino acids: CASSSSVGGGAFNEQFF.

Comment on this clone: Other DNA sequences of this sample code for an identical CDR3. The chain joins TRBV5-1 to TRBJ2-3; the D gene is possibly TRBD2 (5 bases). Deletions cut 1 base from V and 2 bases from J, with 8 bases between. From germline, CDR1 is SGHRS and CDR2 YFSETQ. The CDR3 is made up of 14 amino acids. CDR3 DNA: TGCGCCAGCAGCTTGACCGGGGACACAGATACGCAGTATTTT. Protein product: CASSLTGDTDTQYF.

This chain links TRBV18 with TRBJ1-1; 9 bases align to TRBD1. Trimming at V came to 10 bases and at J to 0 bases, leaving 9 bases not matched to a gene. This CDR3 is 15 amino acids long. CDR1 is KGHSH and CDR2 is LQKENI in the germline V gene. CDR3 sequence: CAIAGTGSMNTEAFF. Written as DNA, the CDR3 is TGTGCCATCGCCGGGACAGGGTCCATGAACACTGAAGCTTTCTTT.

The V gene is TRBV24-1, the J gene TRBJ2-7, with 9 bases aligning to TRBD1. CDR1 and CDR2 from the germline V gene are KGHDR and SFDVKD. Trimming took 5 bases from V and 2 from J; bases not matched to a gene: 21. The CDR3 sequence is 20 residues long. The CDR3 protein is CATSGCLPVLQGAGAYEQYV. The DNA of the CDR3 is TGTGCCACCAGTGGTTGCTTGCCCGTTCTACAGGGGGCTGGAGCCTACGAGCAGTACGTC.

CDR3 sequence: CASSLRAKNIQYF. For the CDR3, the DNA is TGTGCCAGCAGTTTACGGGCCAAAAACATTCAGTACTTC. The rearrangement joins TRBV27 to TRBJ2-4, with D unclear. The CDR3 is made up of 13 amino acids. V was shortened by 2 bases and J by 1 base, with 3 bases between the two germline ends. CDR1 and CDR2 from the germline V gene are MNHEY and SMNVEV (reference sequence).

The chain is built from TRBV6-1 and TRBJ2-3, with D tentatively TRBD2 (5 bases). Germline V gene lookup returns CDR1 MNHNS and CDR2 SASEGT. This CDR3 comprises 16 residues. V was clipped by 4 bases and J by 0 bases, with 14 bases between them. The CDR3 nucleotides read TGTGCCAGCAGTGTAAGAGGGCGCCTTAGCACAGATACGCAGTATTTT. It specifies CASSVRGRLSTDTQYF.

V gene TRBV12-3 or TRBV12-4 combines with J gene TRBJ2-7, with 7 bases fitting TRBD1. J gave up 6 bases and V 7 bases, and 9 bases lay outside the gene matches. The CDR3 extends over 13 amino acids. CDR3 sequence: CASTYTGEGEQYF. For the CDR3, the DNA is TGTGCCAGCACCTACACAGGGGAAGGCGAGCAGTACTTC.

This clone was found a few times. The chain carries TRBV5-3 and TRBJ2-4, with D unresolved. Being an ORF, TRBV5-3 has a function that is uncertain. The CDR3 extends over 16 amino acids. Trimming stripped 4 bases from V and 8 bases from J, with 22 bases between. CDR3 DNA sequence: TGTGCCAGAAGCCCAAAGAGCGTTTTGACGGCAGACATTCAGTACTTC. This encodes CARSPKSVLTADIQYF.

V and J are TRBV19 and TRBJ2-1; the match to TRBD2 covers 11 bases. V gave up 5 bases and J gave up 8 bases; unmatched junction bases: 8. This CDR3 region has 15 residues. Germline-derived CDR1 and CDR2 are LNHDA and SQIVND (reference sequence). The chain's CDR3 is CASSVFSGRVDEQFF. Here the CDR3 DNA reads TGTGCCAGTAGTGTTTTTAGCGGGAGGGTCGATGAGCAGTTCTTC.

The chain combines TRBV7-8 with TRBJ1-1, with D uncertain. The CDR3 contains 18 residues. With 1 base removed from V and 1 base from J, the gap between germline ends came to 19 bases. CDR1 is SGHVS and CDR2 is FQNEAQ in the germline V gene. CDR3 residues: CASSLVRSGKGGNTEAFF. In nucleotides, the CDR3 is TGTGCCAGCAGCTTAGTCCGGTCGGGGAAAGGCGGGAACACTGAAGCTTTCTTT.

The genes are TRBV5-1 and TRBJ1-2; a weak D match, TRBD1 (6 bases). V shed 3 bases and J shed 5 bases, with 11 bases lying between them. This CDR3 is 13 amino acids long. Germline loops: CDR1 SGHRS, CDR2 YFSETQ. CDR3 loop: CASSYDRQYGYTF. For the CDR3, the DNA is TGCGCCAGCAGCTACGACAGGCAATATGGCTACACCTTC. Together with reference TRBV5-1 and TRBJ1-2, the CDR3 gives the full variable domain: KAGVTQTPRYLIKTRGQQVTLSCSPISGHRSVSWYQQTPGQGLQFLFEYFSETQRNKGNFPGRFSGRQFSNSRSEMNVSTLELGDSALYLCASSYDRQYGYTFGSGTRLTVV.

This chain links TRBV29-1 with TRBJ2-1; perhaps TRBD1 as D (6 bases). Trimming removed 6 bases from V and 6 bases from J, with 12 bases in between. CDR1 is SQVTM, CDR2 ANQGSEA, per germline. This CDR3 has 12 residues. DNA for the CDR3: TGCAGCGTACAGGGTAGGGGCAATGAGCAGTTCTTC. It yields the protein CSVQGRGNEQFF.

This clone was detected a few times. J is TRBJ1-1 and V is TRBV28; D call uncertain. V lost 0 bases, J lost 3 bases, and 14 bases lay in between. Germline values: CDR1 MDHEN, CDR2 SYDVKM. This CDR3 has 16 amino acids. Here the CDR3 DNA reads TGTGCCAGCAGTTTATGGGGCGCAGGTAAGGACACTGAAGCTTTCTTT. Its protein product is CASSLWGAGKDTEAFF.

The CDR3 is CASSPGPANTEAFF. CDR3 in DNA: TGTGCCAGCTCACCGGGCCCAGCGAACACTGAAGCTTTCTTT. The chain employs TRBV18 and TRBJ1-1, with no clear D. The V gene lost 3 bases and the J gene lost 1 base, with 9 bases spanning the gap. Germline CDR1 KGHSH, CDR2 LQKENI. The CDR3 runs to 14 residues.

The J gene is TRBJ1-5, the V gene TRBV2; D is perhaps TRBD1 (6 bases). Germline V gene data show CDR1 as SNHLY and CDR2 as FYNNEI. The CDR3 extends over 13 amino acids. Trimming left V 4 bases short and J 5 bases short, with 9 bases between. CDR3: CASSVGGHQPQHF. DNA for the CDR3: TGTGCCAGCAGTGTAGGGGGACATCAGCCCCAGCATTTT.

The J gene is TRBJ1-2, the V gene TRBV5-1; no firm D call. Germline lookup yields CDR1 SGHRS and CDR2 YFSETQ. The CDR3 totals 15 residues. V was shortened by 0 bases and J by 0 bases, with 9 bases between the two germline ends. The CDR3 bases are TGCGCCAGCAGCTTGGAATCTGGAGCTAACTATGGCTACACCTTC. Its protein is CASSLESGANYGYTF.

The genes are TRBV9 and TRBJ1-6, with TRBD1 as a possible D gene (6 bases). This CDR3 is built from 15 residues. Per germline, CDR1 SGDLS and CDR2 YYNGEE. V lost 3 bases, J lost 10 bases, and 17 bases lay in between. This CDR3 is CASSANTGFGSPLHF. The CDR3 nucleotides read TGTGCCAGCAGCGCCAATACAGGGTTCGGGTCACCCCTCCACTTT. Full variable domain (missing parts from reference TRBV9 and TRBJ1-6): DSGVTQTPKHLITATGQRVTLRCSPRSGDLSVYWYQQSLDQGLQFLIQYYNGEERAKGNILERFSAQQFPDLHSELNLSSLELGDSALYFCASSANTGFGSPLHFGNGTRLTVT.